This TCR beta chain was documented in a study of T cell responses to AZD1222 COVID-19 vaccine. Study-wide points: Repertoire sampling occurred only after the peak T cell response. When two AZD1222 doses had been given, Spike-specific TCR breadth and depth rose. Donors in the cohort were predominantly white British and more often female, and clonal diversity was possibly underestimated. Targeting of unmutated variant regions was reportedly seen in nearly half of spike-specific TCRs.

This clone came up once. Its specificity is unknown. The method was immunoSEQ multiplex PCR; TCRdb's version includes in-frame clones alone and lacks a portion of them. The sample lists 55,000 to 80,000 clones; roughly 84% were seen once. Germline V CDR1 and CDR2: MDHEN, SYDVKM. V shed 0 bases and J 2 bases; nucleotides not matched to a gene: 8. The length of the CDR3 is 17 residues. The clonotype originates from an adult in good health. The J gene is TRBJ2-7, the V gene TRBV28, with TRBD1 identical over 9 bases. The material was peripheral blood, obtained on day 0 of AZD1222 vaccination. The CDR3 nucleotides read TGTGCCAGCAGTTTATGGAGGGGGACAGGGTGGACCTACGAGCAGTACTTC. Its translation: CASSLWRGTGWTYEQYF.